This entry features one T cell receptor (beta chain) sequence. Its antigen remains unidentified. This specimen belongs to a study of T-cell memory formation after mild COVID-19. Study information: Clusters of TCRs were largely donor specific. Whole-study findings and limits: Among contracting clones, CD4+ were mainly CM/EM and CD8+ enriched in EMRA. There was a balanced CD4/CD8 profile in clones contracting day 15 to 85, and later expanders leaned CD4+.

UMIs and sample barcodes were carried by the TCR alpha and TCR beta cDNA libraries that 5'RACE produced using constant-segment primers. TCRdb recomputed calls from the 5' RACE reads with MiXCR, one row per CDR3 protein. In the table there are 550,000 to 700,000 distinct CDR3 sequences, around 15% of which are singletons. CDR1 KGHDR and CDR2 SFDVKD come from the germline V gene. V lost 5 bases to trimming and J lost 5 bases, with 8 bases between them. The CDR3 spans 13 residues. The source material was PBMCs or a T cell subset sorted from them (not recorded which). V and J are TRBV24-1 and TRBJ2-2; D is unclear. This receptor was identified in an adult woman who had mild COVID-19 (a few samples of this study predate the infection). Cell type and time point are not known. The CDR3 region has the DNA TGTGCCACCAGTGGGGCAGGTACCGGGGAGCTGTTTTTT. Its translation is CATSGAGTGELFF.